This TCR beta chain was sequenced during a study of early stage breast cancer tumors. Background on the study: Under 10 ER+/PR+/HER2- tumors were invasive ductal; a few were invasive lobular.

Trimming stripped 0 bases from V and 3 bases from J, with 15 bases between. The germline V gene encodes CDR1 WSHSY and CDR2 SAAADI. The CDR3 is 16 amino acids. Each sample had two DNA replicates, roughly 0.48 ug blood or around 1.5 ug tissue. TCRdb keeps only in-frame clones here, not all; method: immunoSEQ multiplex PCR. Here the sample spans over 40,000 clones, around 78% being singletons. The chain joins TRBV10-2 to TRBJ2-7; possible D gene TRBD1, 5 bases. Sequenced input: blood. This sequence originates from a person aged 40-50 years with breast cancer. The CDR3 protein is CASSESATARFYEQYF. CDR3 coding DNA: TGCGCCAGCAGTGAGTCTGCGACAGCGAGATTCTACGAGCAGTACTTC.